The sequence of this T cell receptor (beta chain) was determined in a study of blood T cell repertoires in COVID-19. In the original processing: Estimation of nucleated cell counts relied on the amplification of reference gene primers. The table came from immunoSEQ multiplex PCR; TCRdb's copy has only in-frame clones and leaves some out. That table supplies the V and J calls and clone size; D and trimming were determined from the DNA. The sample consists of about 84,000 clones, roughly 80% of them appearing once. The CDR3 is made up of 15 amino acids. The V gene's germline CDR1 is MNHEY and CDR2 SVGEGT. Trimming at V came to 1 base and at J to 5 bases, leaving 2 bases not matched to a gene.

The sequence was collected from an elderly woman with acute or convalescent COVID-19. The chain joins TRBV6-2 or TRBV6-3 to TRBJ2-3; 11 positions match TRBD2. Material for sequencing was peripheral blood. CDR3 loop: CASSYLAGGRDTQYF. In DNA, the CDR3 is TGTGCCAGCAGTTACTTAGCGGGGGGGCGAGATACGCAGTATTTT.